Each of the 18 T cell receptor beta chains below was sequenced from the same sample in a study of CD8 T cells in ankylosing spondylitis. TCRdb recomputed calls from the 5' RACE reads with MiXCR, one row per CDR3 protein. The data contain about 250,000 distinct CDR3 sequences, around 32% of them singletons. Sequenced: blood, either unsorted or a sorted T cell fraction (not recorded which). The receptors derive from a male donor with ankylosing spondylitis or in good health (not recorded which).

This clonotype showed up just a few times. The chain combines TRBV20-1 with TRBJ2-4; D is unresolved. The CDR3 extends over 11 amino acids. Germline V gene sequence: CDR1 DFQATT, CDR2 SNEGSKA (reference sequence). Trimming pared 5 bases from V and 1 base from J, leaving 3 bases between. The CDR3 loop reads CSAFAKNIQYF. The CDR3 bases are TGCAGTGCTTTCGCCAAAAACATTCAGTACTTC.

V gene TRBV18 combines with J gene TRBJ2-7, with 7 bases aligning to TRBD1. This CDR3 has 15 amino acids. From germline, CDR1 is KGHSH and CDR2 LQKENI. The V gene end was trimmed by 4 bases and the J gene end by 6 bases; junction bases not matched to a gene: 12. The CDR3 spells CASSLSGSGDSEQYF. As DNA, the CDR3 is TGTGCCAGCTCACTCTCGGGCAGTGGGGACAGCGAGCAGTACTTC.

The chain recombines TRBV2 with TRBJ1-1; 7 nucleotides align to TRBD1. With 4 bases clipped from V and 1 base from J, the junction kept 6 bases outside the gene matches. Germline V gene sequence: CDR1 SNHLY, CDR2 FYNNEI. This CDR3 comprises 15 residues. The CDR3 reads CASSVLGQPNTEAFF. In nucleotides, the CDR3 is TGTGCCAGCAGTGTCTTGGGACAGCCGAACACTGAAGCTTTCTTT.

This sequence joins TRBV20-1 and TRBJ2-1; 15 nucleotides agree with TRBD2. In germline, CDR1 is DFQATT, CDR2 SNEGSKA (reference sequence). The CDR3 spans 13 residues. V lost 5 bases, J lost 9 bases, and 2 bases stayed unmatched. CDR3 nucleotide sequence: TGCAGTGCTCGGACTAGCGGGGGGGGTGAGCAGTTCTTC. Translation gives CSARTSGGGEQFF.

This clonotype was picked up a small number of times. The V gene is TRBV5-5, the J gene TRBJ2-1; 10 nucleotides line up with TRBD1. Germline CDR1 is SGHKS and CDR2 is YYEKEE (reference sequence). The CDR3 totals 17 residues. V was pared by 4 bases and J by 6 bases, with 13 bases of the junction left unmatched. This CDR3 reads CASSRKTGTGVVNEQFF. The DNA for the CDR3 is TGTGCCAGCAGCAGGAAGACCGGGACAGGGGTGGTCAATGAGCAGTTCTTC.

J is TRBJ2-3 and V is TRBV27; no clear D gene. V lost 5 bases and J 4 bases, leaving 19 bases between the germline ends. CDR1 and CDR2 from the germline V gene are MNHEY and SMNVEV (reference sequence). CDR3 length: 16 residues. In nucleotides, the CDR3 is TGTGCCAGCAGTGATGGTGGCCCAATAGGTGCAGATACGCAGTATTTT. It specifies CASSDGGPIGADTQYF.

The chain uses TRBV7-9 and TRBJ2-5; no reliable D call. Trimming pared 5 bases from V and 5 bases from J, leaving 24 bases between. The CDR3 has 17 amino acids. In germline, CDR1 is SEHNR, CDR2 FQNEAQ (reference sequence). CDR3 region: CASSLTERSALRETQYF. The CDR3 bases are TGTGCCAGCAGCCTCACCGAAAGGTCGGCACTCCGGGAGACCCAGTACTTC.

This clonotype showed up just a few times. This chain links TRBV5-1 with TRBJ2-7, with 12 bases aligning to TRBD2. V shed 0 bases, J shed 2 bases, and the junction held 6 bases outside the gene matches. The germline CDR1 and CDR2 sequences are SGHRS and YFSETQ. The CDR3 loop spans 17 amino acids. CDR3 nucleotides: TGCGCCAGCAGCTTGGATGCTACTAGCGGGGGGCCCTACGAGCAGTACTTC. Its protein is CASSLDATSGGPYEQYF.

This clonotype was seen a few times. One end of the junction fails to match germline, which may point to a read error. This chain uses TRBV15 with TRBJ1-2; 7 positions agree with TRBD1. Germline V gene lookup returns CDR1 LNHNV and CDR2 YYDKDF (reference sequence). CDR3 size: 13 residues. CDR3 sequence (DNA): TGTGCCACCAGCGGAGAGGGGGCTCGGGGCTACACCTTC. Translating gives CATSGEGARGYTF.

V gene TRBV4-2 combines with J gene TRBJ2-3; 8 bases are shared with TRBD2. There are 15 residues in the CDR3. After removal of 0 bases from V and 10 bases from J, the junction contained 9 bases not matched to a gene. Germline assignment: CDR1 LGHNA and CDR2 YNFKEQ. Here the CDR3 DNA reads TGTGCCAGCAGCCAAGACCTAGGCGGGGGGCAGGCGCAGTATTTT. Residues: CASSQDLGGGQAQYF.

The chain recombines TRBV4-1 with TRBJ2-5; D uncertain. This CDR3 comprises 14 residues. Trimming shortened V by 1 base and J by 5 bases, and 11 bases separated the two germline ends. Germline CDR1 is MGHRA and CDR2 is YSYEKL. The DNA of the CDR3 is TGCGCCAGCAGCCAAGGGTTAGGAGTGGAGACCCAGTACTTC. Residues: CASSQGLGVETQYF.

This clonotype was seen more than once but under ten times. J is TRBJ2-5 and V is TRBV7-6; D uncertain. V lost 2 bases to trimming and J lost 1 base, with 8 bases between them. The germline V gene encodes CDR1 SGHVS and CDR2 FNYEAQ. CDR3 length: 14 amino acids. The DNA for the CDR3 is TGTGCCAGCAGCTTAATATGGGGCCAAGAGACCCAGTACTTC. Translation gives CASSLIWGQETQYF.

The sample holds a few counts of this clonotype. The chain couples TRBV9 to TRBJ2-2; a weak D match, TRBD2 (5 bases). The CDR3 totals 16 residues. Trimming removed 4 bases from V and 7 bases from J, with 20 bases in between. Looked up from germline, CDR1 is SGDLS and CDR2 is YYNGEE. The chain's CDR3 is CASSSPSPRGLGELFF. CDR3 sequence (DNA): TGTGCCAGCAGCAGTCCAAGCCCAAGAGGGCTCGGGGAGCTGTTTTTT. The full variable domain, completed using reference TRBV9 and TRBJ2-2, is DSGVTQTPKHLITATGQRVTLRCSPRSGDLSVYWYQQSLDQGLQFLIQYYNGEERAKGNILERFSAQQFPDLHSELNLSSLELGDSALYFCASSSPSPRGLGELFFGEGSRLTVL.

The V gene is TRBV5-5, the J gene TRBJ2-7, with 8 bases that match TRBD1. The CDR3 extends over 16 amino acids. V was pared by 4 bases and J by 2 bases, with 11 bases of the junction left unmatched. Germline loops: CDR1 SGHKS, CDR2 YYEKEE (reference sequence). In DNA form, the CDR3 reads TGTGCCAGCAGCCTTGGTCCGGACAGGGTCACCTACGAGCAGTACTTC. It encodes CASSLGPDRVTYEQYF.

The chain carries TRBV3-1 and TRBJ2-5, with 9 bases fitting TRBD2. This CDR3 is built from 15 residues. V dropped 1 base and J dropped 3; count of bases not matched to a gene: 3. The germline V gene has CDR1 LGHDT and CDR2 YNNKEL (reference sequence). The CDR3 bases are TGTGCCAGCAGCCAAGGTCCTAGCGGGGAAGAGACCCAGTACTTC. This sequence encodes CASSQGPSGEETQYF.

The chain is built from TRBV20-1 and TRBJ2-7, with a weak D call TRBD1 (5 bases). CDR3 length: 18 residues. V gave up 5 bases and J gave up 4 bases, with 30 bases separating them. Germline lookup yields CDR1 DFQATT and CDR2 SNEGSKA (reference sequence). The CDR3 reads CSAGSYQGSTGGEYEQYF. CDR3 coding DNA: TGCAGTGCTGGATCCTATCAGGGAAGTACAGGTGGCGAGTACGAGCAGTACTTC.

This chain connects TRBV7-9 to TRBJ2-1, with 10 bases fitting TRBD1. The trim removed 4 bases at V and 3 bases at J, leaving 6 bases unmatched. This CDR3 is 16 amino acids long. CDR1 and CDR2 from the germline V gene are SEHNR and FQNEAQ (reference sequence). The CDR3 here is CASSSSGQGVYNEQFF. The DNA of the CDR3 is TGTGCCAGCAGCTCTTCAGGACAGGGGGTCTACAATGAGCAGTTCTTC.

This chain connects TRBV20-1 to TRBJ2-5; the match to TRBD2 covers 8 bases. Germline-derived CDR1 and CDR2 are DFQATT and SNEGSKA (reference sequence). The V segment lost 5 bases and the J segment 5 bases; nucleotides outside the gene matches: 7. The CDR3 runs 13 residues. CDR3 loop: CSAQRGGQETQYF. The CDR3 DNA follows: TGCAGTGCTCAACGGGGGGGCCAGGAGACCCAGTACTTC.